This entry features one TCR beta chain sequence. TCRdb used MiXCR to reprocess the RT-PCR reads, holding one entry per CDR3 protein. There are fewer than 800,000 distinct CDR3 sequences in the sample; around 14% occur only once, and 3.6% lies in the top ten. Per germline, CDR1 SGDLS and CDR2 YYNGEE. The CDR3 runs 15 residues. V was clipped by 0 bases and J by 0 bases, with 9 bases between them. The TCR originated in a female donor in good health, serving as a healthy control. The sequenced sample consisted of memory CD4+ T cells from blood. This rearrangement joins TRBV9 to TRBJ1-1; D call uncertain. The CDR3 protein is CASSVEPVMNTEAFF. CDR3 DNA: TGTGCCAGCAGCGTAGAGCCTGTCATGAACACTGAAGCTTTCTTT.